This entry lists 2 T cell receptor beta chains sequenced from one sample in a study of beta chain features in type 1 diabetes. Expressed TCRB transcripts were sequenced after all isolated RNA was converted to cDNA. TCRdb's table, derived via immunoSEQ multiplex PCR, lists solely in-frame clones and lacks some. The data show about 150,000 clones, 9% to 10% seen once. Sequenced input: central memory CD4+ T cells from blood. Receptors originate from a woman under 30 in good health.

The V gene is TRBV11-2, the J gene TRBJ2-1; 9 bases match TRBD1. Germline V gene data show CDR1 as SGHAT and CDR2 as FQNNGV. V lost 0 bases, J lost 10 bases, and 10 bases stayed unmatched. The CDR3 is 16 amino acids. The CDR3 bases are TGTGCCAGCAGCTTAGAGGGGGGGACAGGGAGGCGGGAGCAGTTCTTC. It specifies CASSLEGGTGRREQFF.

V is TRBV18 and J is TRBJ1-5; unclear D gene. The germline CDR1 and CDR2 sequences are KGHSH and LQKENI. CDR3 length: 15 residues. The V and J ends lost 3 bases and 5 bases respectively, with 14 bases between them. In DNA, the CDR3 is TGTGCCAGCTCACCCTACGGGAGTGGGGATCAGCCCCAGCATTTT. This codes for CASSPYGSGDQPQHF. The full variable domain, its missing parts supplied by reference TRBV18 and TRBJ1-5, is NAGVMQNPRHLVRRRGQEARLRCSPMKGHSHVYWYRQLPEEGLKFMVYLQKENIIDESGMPKERFSAEFPKEGPSILRIQQVVRGDSAAYFCASSPYGSGDQPQHFGDGTRLSIL.